This is a list of T cell receptor beta chains from one sample in a study of cytomegalovirus exposure and HLA in healthy donors. Some clones are missing from TCRdb's copy, which holds only in-frame ones; the method was immunoSEQ multiplex PCR. The repertoire holds some 130,000 clones, approximately 80% seen once, with roughly 1.2% in the top ten. The sample comprised PBMCs. Receptors were obtained from a girl aged 2 to 9 in good health and CMV-seronegative. Each CDR3 is given with its conserved first and last residue. Each record gives: clone size, V gene, D gene, J gene, CDR3 protein, CDR3 DNA. D genes are given only for firm matches. Size is stated for part of the rows, as once, few or many counts, or as a class when the clone is expanded.

-,TRBV6-5,-,TRBJ1-1,CASSYSRTELNTEAFF,TGTGCCAGCAGTTACTCGAGGACAGAATTAAACACTGAAGCTTTCTTT
few,TRBV30,-,TRBJ1-1,CAWRPGQRIPLNTEAFF,TGTGCCTGGAGACCCGGACAGCGCATCCCTTTGAACACTGAAGCTTTCTTT
-,TRBV19,-,TRBJ2-5,CASSISGGAGETQYF,TGTGCCAGTAGTATATCGGGCGGCGCGGGAGAGACCCAGTACTTC
-,TRBV13,-,TRBJ2-3,CASSLGEGADTQYF,TGTGCCAGCAGCCTAGGAGAGGGGGCAGATACGCAGTATTTT
-,TRBV9,TRBD2,TRBJ2-3,CASNSGSTDTQYF,TGTGCCAGCAATAGCGGGAGCACAGATACGCAGTATTTT
-,TRBV7-9,-,TRBJ1-1,CASSSAVQGMGNTEAFF,TGTGCCAGCAGCTCCGCAGTTCAGGGTATGGGGAACACTGAAGCTTTCTTT
-,TRBV7-9,TRBD1,TRBJ2-7,CASSTETGASYEQYF,TGTGCCAGCAGCACCGAAACAGGGGCCTCCTACGAGCAGTACTTC
-,TRBV7-9,-,TRBJ1-1,CASSSGGEAFF,TGTGCCAGCAGCTCGGGAGGTGAAGCTTTCTTT
few,TRBV25-1,TRBD1,TRBJ2-1,CASSEFTGQGSYNEQFF,TGTGCCAGCAGTGAATTTACGGGACAGGGGTCCTACAATGAGCAGTTCTTC
few,TRBV4-1,TRBD1,TRBJ1-4,CASSQGGQGYEKLFF,TGCGCCAGCAGCCAAGGGGGACAGGGGTACGAAAAACTGTTTTTT
-,TRBV5-8,TRBD2,TRBJ2-7,CASSFRGLAGRYEQYF,TGTGCCAGCAGCTTCCGGGGGCTAGCGGGAAGGTACGAGCAGTACTTC
-,TRBV2,TRBD2,TRBJ2-7,CASSNAASGNHEQYF,TGTGCCAGCAGTAATGCTGCTAGCGGGAACCACGAGCAGTACTTC
-,TRBV4-1,TRBD1,TRBJ1-5,CASSQGVGQGVNQPQHF,TGCGCCAGCAGCCAAGGGGTGGGACAGGGAGTCAATCAGCCCCAGCATTTT
-,TRBV27,TRBD1,TRBJ2-1,CASSSYKQGLTYNEQFF,TGTGCCAGCAGTTCCTATAAACAGGGGCTCACCTACAATGAGCAGTTCTTC
few,TRBV5-1,TRBD1,TRBJ1-1,CASSLQGAEAEAFF,TGCGCCAGCAGCTTGCAGGGGGCGGAGGCTGAAGCTTTCTTT
-,TRBV19,TRBD2,TRBJ2-1,CASSTPGLAGVDEQFF,TGTGCCAGTAGTACCCCCGGACTAGCGGGAGTCGATGAGCAGTTCTTC
-,TRBV7-2,TRBD2,TRBJ2-5,CASSRLAGEQYF,TGTGCCAGCAGCCGACTAGCGGGAGAGCAGTACTTC
few,TRBV9,TRBD1,TRBJ2-7,CASSVGRDSSSYEQYF,TGTGCCAGCAGCGTAGGCCGGGACAGTAGCTCCTACGAGCAGTACTTC
-,TRBV7-2,TRBD1,TRBJ1-5,CASSLGQTGLGNQPQHF,TGTGCCAGCAGCTTAGGACAGACAGGGCTTGGAAATCAGCCCCAGCATTTT
few,TRBV4-1,-,TRBJ1-1,CASSHTAEAFF,TGCGCCAGCAGCCATACAGCTGAAGCTTTCTTT
-,TRBV2,TRBD2,TRBJ2-7,CASSTTGLAGDEQYF,TGTGCCAGCAGTACCACCGGACTAGCGGGGGACGAGCAGTACTTC
-,TRBV5-1,TRBD1,TRBJ1-1,CASSPRQGTNTEAFF,TGCGCCAGCAGCCCCAGACAGGGTACGAACACTGAAGCTTTCTTT
-,TRBV2,TRBD1,TRBJ2-1,CATTGIPSYNEQFF,TGTGCCACGACAGGGATCCCTTCCTACAATGAGCAGTTCTTC
-,TRBV27,-,TRBJ2-7,CASSSELAPSYEQYF,TGTGCCAGCAGTTCGGAGCTAGCGCCGTCCTACGAGCAGTACTTC